This TCR beta chain was sequenced for a study of shared clonotypes between healthy human individuals. About the study: Per-donor plates numbered three CD4 naive, three CD4 memory, two CD8 naive and one CD8 memory.

Comment on this clone: Its antigen is undetermined.

The CDR3 length is 12 residues. The germline V gene encodes CDR1 SNHLY and CDR2 FYNNEI. V was trimmed by 10 bases and J by 11 bases, leaving 20 bases between them. Researchers divided each subset's genomic DNA evenly across several immunoSEQ plates. Data came from immunoSEQ multiplex PCR; TCRdb stores just in-frame clones and leaves some out. The sample holds 1,400,000 or so clones, about 98.5% seen once. Study results and limitations: Shared clonotypes across all four donors exceeded non-shared ones in generation probability.

The V and J genes are TRBV2 and TRBJ2-5, with D perhaps matching TRBD2 (6 bases). Sequencing was performed on naive CD4+ T cells sorted from blood. The subset is: CD45RA+ positively selected. The origin of this receptor is a man aged 25-45 years in good health. The CDR3 region has the DNA TGTGCCATCAAGGGTGGAGGGATCGGGCAGTACTTC. Translation: CAIKGGGIGQYF.